The 20 T cell receptor beta chains reported below all come from one sample, sequenced in a study of metastatic and nonmetastatic thyroid tumors. Among the patients, none had received any treatment before thyroid surgery. With MiXCR, TCRdb reprocessed the PCR reads. The sample holds about 16,000 clones, roughly 13% seen once. The sequenced material came from blood. Receptors were obtained from a female donor with papillary thyroid cancer or a benign thyroid nodule (not recorded which). Some clones in this sample may be carry-over from other donors' samples.

This clone is categorized as medium-sized. This chain uses TRBV27 with TRBJ1-2; D gene uncertain. Germline CDR1 reads MNHEY; CDR2 reads SMNVEV (reference sequence). The CDR3 covers 13 residues. V was cut by 0 bases and J by 8 bases, with 10 bases left in between. CDR3 DNA: TGTGCCAGCAGTTTATCTGGAGGGAACGGCTACACCTTC. It is translated as CASSLSGGNGYTF.

This clone occurred many times. The chain carries TRBV5-1 and TRBJ2-7; D is ambiguous. In germline, CDR1 is SGHRS, CDR2 YFSETQ. The length of the CDR3 is 14 residues. V was clipped by 0 bases and J by 0 bases, with 7 bases between them. Here the CDR3 reads CASSLEGVSYEQYF. Written as DNA, the CDR3 is TGCGCCAGCAGCTTGGAAGGCGTCTCCTACGAGCAGTACTTC.

A few counts support this clone. This rearrangement joins TRBV6-1 to TRBJ2-1; D uncertain. This CDR3 is 15 amino acids long. Trimming cost V 8 bases and J 5 bases, with 19 bases left between them. Germline loops: CDR1 MNHNS, CDR2 SASEGT. CDR3 amino acids: CASAETRLQHNEQFF. The DNA of the CDR3 is TGTGCCAGCGCGGAGACTCGCCTACAACACAATGAGCAGTTCTTC.

There are many counts of this clone. This could be a read error, since a much larger clone is one nucleotide away. This chain uses TRBV30 with TRBJ1-2, with D perhaps matching TRBD1 (5 bases). Trimming took 5 bases from V and 6 from J, leaving 10 bases between them. Per the germline V gene, CDR1 is GTSNPN and CDR2 is SVGIG (reference sequence). The CDR3 has 11 amino acids. The CDR3, as DNA: TGTGCCTGGGCCCTAGGGGATGGCTACACCTTC. Translation: CAWALGDGYTF.

The table lists this clone with a few counts. V is TRBV29-1 and J is TRBJ1-5; D uncertain. The V gene lost 5 bases and the J gene lost 2 bases, with 7 bases spanning the gap. Germline V gene data show CDR1 as SQVTM and CDR2 as ANQGSEA. This CDR3 comprises 12 residues. The CDR3 here is CSVFLGNQPQHF. CDR3 DNA: TGCAGCGTTTTCTTAGGCAATCAGCCCCAGCATTTT.

By sample fraction, this clone is medium-sized (0.01 to 0.1%). V is TRBV28 and J is TRBJ1-5; a possible D gene is TRBD1 (6 bases). Trimming stripped 4 bases from V and 6 bases from J, with 13 bases between. There are 14 residues in the CDR3. Germline values: CDR1 MDHEN, CDR2 SYDVKM. This CDR3 is CASSSSGTPQPQHF. The CDR3, as DNA: TGTGCCAGCAGTTCCTCCGGGACACCTCAGCCCCAGCATTTT.

Notes on this clone: Sequence at one end of the junction differs from germline and may be a read error. The rearrangement joins TRBV24-1 to TRBJ2-3; the D call may be TRBD1 or TRBD2 (5 bases each). In germline, CDR1 is KGHDR, CDR2 SFDVKD. The CDR3 is 16 residues long. This CDR3 reads CATSDWGTGSTYTQYF. The DNA of the CDR3 is TGTGCCACCAGTGATTGGGGGACGGGAAGCACATATACTCAGTATTTT.

This clone was found many times. In nucleotides, the CDR3 is TGTGCCAGTAGCCGGGGAGTAGGGGAGCAGTTCTTC. Its protein is CASSRGVGEQFF. This chain joins TRBV19 and TRBJ2-1; the D gene is possibly TRBD2 (5 bases). Looked up from germline, CDR1 is LNHDA and CDR2 is SQIVND (reference sequence). The germline V and J ends were trimmed by 6 bases and 10 bases, with 13 bases remaining between them. The CDR3 sequence is 12 residues long.

This clone was seen at least ten times. The gene calls are TRBV5-1 and TRBJ2-2, with TRBD1 identical over 8 bases. Trimming at V came to 2 bases and at J to 5 bases, leaving 5 bases not matched to a gene. This CDR3 comprises 15 residues. Per the germline V gene, CDR1 is SGHRS and CDR2 is YFSETQ. The CDR3 nucleotides read TGCGCCAGCAGCTTAGGGACAGGATGGACCGGGGAGCTGTTTTTT. Amino acids: CASSLGTGWTGELFF.

This clone ranks as medium-sized. V usage is TRBV24-1 and J usage is TRBJ1-2, with TRBD1 as a possible D gene (6 bases). CDR1 and CDR2 from the germline V gene are KGHDR and SFDVKD. CDR3 length: 15 amino acids. V gave up 4 bases and J gave up 5 bases, with 16 bases separating them. CDR3 in amino acids: CATSETGAKGYGYTF. CDR3 DNA: TGTGCCACCAGTGAAACGGGGGCAAAGGGATATGGCTACACCTTC.

The chain combines TRBV21-1 with TRBJ2-2; TRBD2 is taken as the D call from the table, unchecked against the DNA. TRBV21-1 is termed a pseudogene. This CDR3 region has 19 residues. For the CDR3, the DNA is TGTGCCAGCAGCTCCCCCCTTGGACTAGCGGGAGAGGACCCCGGGGAGCTGTTTTTT. Translation: CASSSPLGLAGEDPGELFF.

This clone was seen ten or more times. J is TRBJ1-5 and V is TRBV20-1; D call uncertain. Germline CDR1 reads DFQATT; CDR2 reads SNEGSKA (reference sequence). The CDR3 runs to 13 residues. Trimming removed 1 base from V and 7 bases from J, with 11 bases in between. The CDR3 reads CSARGQGSQPQHF. The DNA for the CDR3 is TGCAGTGCTAGAGGGCAAGGCTCCCAGCCCCAGCATTTT.

This clone was seen ten or more times. The chain joins TRBV5-5 to TRBJ2-7, with 8 bases matching TRBD1. Germline-derived CDR1 and CDR2 are SGHKS and YYEKEE (reference sequence). Trimming took 3 bases from V and 5 from J; bases not matched to a gene: 7. The CDR3 contains 14 residues. CDR3 DNA sequence: TGTGCCAGCAGCTCTAGGCAGGGGGCCCACGAGCAGTACTTC. This sequence encodes CASSSRQGAHEQYF. Complete variable domain (other parts from reference TRBV5-5 and TRBJ2-7): DAGVTQSPTHLIKTRGQQVTLRCSPISGHKSVSWYQQVLGQGPQFIFQYYEKEERGRGNFPDRFSARQFPNYSSELNVNALLLGDSALYLCASSSRQGAHEQYFGPGTRLTVT.

This clone was observed at least ten times. This chain connects TRBV27 to TRBJ2-4; the D gene is possibly TRBD2 (6 bases). With 4 bases removed from V and 0 bases from J, the gap between germline ends came to 7 bases. Germline V gene sequence: CDR1 MNHEY, CDR2 SMNVEV (reference sequence). CDR3 size: 14 residues. In DNA form, the CDR3 reads TGTGCCAGCAGTTCGGGACTAGCCAAAAACATTCAGTACTTC. Translating gives CASSSGLAKNIQYF.

This clone was counted at least ten times. The rearrangement joins TRBV14 to TRBJ2-2; D uncertain. The germline V gene encodes CDR1 SGHDN and CDR2 FVKESK. The CDR3 extends over 17 amino acids. Trimming pared 1 base from V and 2 bases from J, leaving 14 bases between. The CDR3 is CASSQGRSSYNTGELFF. Here the CDR3 DNA reads TGTGCCAGCAGCCAAGGTAGATCGAGTTACAACACCGGGGAGCTGTTTTTT.

This clone was counted at least ten times. A much larger clone sits a single nucleotide away, making a read error possible. This is likely a read error, given that the CDR3 carries no conserved phenylalanine or tryptophan at its end. V gene TRBV28 combines with J gene TRBJ2-4; 8 nucleotides align to TRBD1. J was trimmed by 9 bases and V by 6 bases; bases with no gene match: 10. Germline V gives CDR1 MDHEN, CDR2 SYDVKM. This CDR3 has 14 amino acids. CDR3 region: CASSRDRGFRIQYL. In DNA, the CDR3 is TGTGCCAGCAGCCGAGACAGGGGCTTCCGCATTCAGTACCTC.

This clone was found many times. This specimen includes other DNA sequences encoding the same CDR3. V and J are TRBV28 and TRBJ2-7; unclear D gene. Germline-derived CDR1 and CDR2 are MDHEN and SYDVKM. V lost 4 bases, J lost 9 bases, and 10 bases lay in between. The CDR3 length is 11 residues. The CDR3 loop is CASSSPRRQYF. In DNA, the CDR3 is TGTGCCAGCAGTTCCCCGCGGAGGCAGTACTTC.

This clone has a count of ten or more. This chain links TRBV25-1 with TRBJ2-5; D call uncertain. This CDR3 spans 11 amino acids. Trimming took 4 bases from V and 4 from J, leaving 4 bases between them. The germline gives CDR1 MGHDK, CDR2 SYGVNS. CDR3 nucleotides: TGTGCCAGCAGTGTTGGAGAGACCCAGTACTTC. Translated, it gives CASSVGETQYF. The full variable domain, completed using reference TRBV25-1 and TRBJ2-5, is EADIYQTPRYLVIGTGKKITLECSQTMGHDKMYWYQQDPGMELHLIHYSYGVNSTEKGDLSSESTVSRIRTEHFPLTLESARPSHTSQYLCASSVGETQYFGPGTRLLVL.

This clone was seen many times. The chain couples TRBV12-3 or TRBV12-4 to TRBJ1-1; TRBD1 is a possible D gene (6 bases). Between the trimmed V and J ends, which lost 4 bases and 5 bases, there was a span of 26 bases. CDR3 length: 18 amino acids. CDR3 protein: CASSSSLVGGRGGTEAFF. The CDR3 DNA follows: TGTGCCAGCAGTTCCAGCTTGGTGGGGGGGCGAGGGGGAACTGAAGCTTTCTTT.

This clone was counted many times. The chain uses TRBV5-1 and TRBJ2-2; D remains ambiguous. Trimming took off 4 bases at V and 1 base at J, with 8 bases between the two ends. The CDR3 has 14 amino acids. The germline V gene encodes CDR1 SGHRS and CDR2 YFSETQ. CDR3 sequence (DNA): TGCGCCAGCAGCGCCGAAGGGAACACCGGGGAGCTGTTTTTT. Protein product: CASSAEGNTGELFF.